This entry is about one T cell receptor (beta chain). Its target is unknown. The data originate from a study of Ad26.COV2.S vaccination and SARS-CoV-2 variants. Whole-study context: Recipients of Ad26.COV2.S got it intramuscularly, once or twice 56 days apart.

Regarding the study as a whole: Participants in the vaccine arm had higher spike-specific TCR breadth; placebo recipients had lower.

Specified treatment: 15 to 20 received Ad26.COV2.S at low or high dose, single or two shots; roughly five received placebo; per-sample allocation not given. Specimens were obtained on day 63 following the first vaccine or placebo injection. Boston hosted the donor, who was an adult aged 18-55 years. TCRdb keeps only in-frame clones here, not all; method: immunoSEQ multiplex PCR. The sample lists some 410,000 clones, approximately 92% occurring once. The clonotype comes from a person between 18 and 59 years old who received the Ad26.COV2.S COVID-19 vaccine or a placebo. The sample here was peripheral blood, taken in a trial of Ad26.COV2.S vaccine versus placebo.

For the CDR3, the DNA is TGTGCCACCAGTGATTGGCGGGGGGCCTACAATGAGCAGTTCTTC. It specifies CATSDWRGAYNEQFF. V is TRBV24-1 and J is TRBJ2-1, with 8 bases aligning to TRBD2. V trimming: 2 bases; J trimming: 2 bases; junction bases outside the gene matches: 1. The V gene's germline CDR1 is KGHDR and CDR2 SFDVKD. The CDR3 sequence is 15 residues long.